This T cell receptor (beta chain) was obtained from a study of OX40 agonist ivuxolimab in advanced cancers. Study overall: The group had a mean age of around 60 years, ranged from about 23 to 85, and was 80% to 85% male.

Assay: immunoSEQ multiplex PCR; the TCRdb copy retains only in-frame clones and omits some. The table shows about 48,000 clones, with approximately 90% occurring only once. The CDR3 runs to 11 residues. V lost 4 bases, J lost 7 bases, and 8 bases lay in between. CDR1 and CDR2 (germline): LGHNA, YNFKEQ. The chain uses TRBV4-2 and TRBJ2-7; possibly TRBD1 for D (5 bases). The sample here was CD4+ or CD8+ T cells sorted from blood, taken in a trial of the OX40 agonist ivuxolimab. The sequence came from an adult with an advanced solid tumor such as melanoma, head and neck, liver or kidney cancer. The CDR3 DNA is TGTGCCAGCAGCCTGGGGCTAGAGCAGTACTTC. This translates into CASSLGLEQYF.